A single sample gave rise to the 26 T cell receptor beta chains below, sequenced in a study of regulatory T cells in long-lasting Graves disease. With iRepertoire HTBI primers and Arm-PCR of CDR3 regions, TCR beta libraries were built. A single record per CDR3 protein comes from TCRdb applying MiXCR to the multiplex PCR reads. The table records about 500,000 distinct CDR3 sequences, about 16% of them present only once. Specified time point: newly diagnosed GD, antithyroid drugs for less than 3 months. Extracted RNA from PBMCs served as the source of the TCR library. The same data also contributed to another study, on T cells in Graves' hyperthyroidism and ophthalmopathy.

The sequencing used peripheral blood mononuclear cells (PBMCs), collected at new diagnosis, from a patient treated with antithyroid drugs. Receptors were obtained from a man aged 40-50 years with Graves disease.

This clonotype was picked up a small number of times. J is TRBJ1-6 and V is TRBV29-1, with TRBD1 identical over 7 bases. This CDR3 region has 13 residues. In germline, CDR1 is SQVTM, CDR2 ANQGSEA. The V gene end was trimmed by 6 bases and the J gene end by 5 bases; junction bases not matched to a gene: 4. CDR3: CSVHQGDNSPLHF. The CDR3 nucleotides are TGCAGCGTGCACCAGGGGGATAATTCACCCCTCCACTTT. Full variable domain (outside the CDR3, taken from reference TRBV29-1 and TRBJ1-6): SAVISQKPSRDICQRGTSLTIQCQVDSQVTMMFWYRQQPGQSLTLIATANQGSEATYESGFVIDKFPISRPNLTFSTLTVSNMSPEDSSIYLCSVHQGDNSPLHFGNGTRLTVT.

This clonotype was picked up many times. This rearrangement joins TRBV11-2 to TRBJ2-7; tentative D call: TRBD1 (6 bases). V dropped 5 bases and J dropped 4 bases, with 18 bases sitting between them. Germline V gene lookup returns CDR1 SGHAT and CDR2 FQNNGV. The CDR3 is made up of 15 amino acids. Written as DNA, the CDR3 is TGTGCCAGCAGCCCTACCCCGATCAGGGGTTACGAGCAGTACTTC. Protein product: CASSPTPIRGYEQYF.

The chain uses TRBV30 and TRBJ2-6, with TRBD2 as a possible D gene (5 bases). Germline V gene sequence: CDR1 GTSNPN, CDR2 SVGIG (reference sequence). This CDR3 comprises 15 residues. The V and J ends lost 2 bases and 4 bases respectively, with 12 bases between them. CDR3 sequence reads: CAWSSDGVGANVLTF. The CDR3 DNA follows: TGTGCCTGGAGTTCTGACGGGGTCGGGGCCAACGTCCTGACTTTC.

This clonotype was counted many times. The chain uses TRBV28 and TRBJ2-7; 12 bases line up with TRBD1. After removal of 8 bases from V and 6 bases from J, the junction contained 14 bases not matched to a gene. The CDR3 length is 16 residues. Germline V gives CDR1 MDHEN, CDR2 SYDVKM. The CDR3 DNA is TGTGCCAGCTTCCCGGCACCGGGACAGGGGGCGATCGAGCAGTACTTC. Translated, it gives CASFPAPGQGAIEQYF.

This clonotype was seen ten or more times. This sequence joins TRBV5-1 and TRBJ2-7; 9 bases agree with TRBD2. The CDR3 runs 18 residues. Per the germline V gene, CDR1 is SGHRS and CDR2 is YFSETQ. The ends lost 1 base at V and 4 bases at J; junction bases unmatched: 15. CDR3 protein: CASSLWARGASGRYEQYF. CDR3 in DNA: TGCGCCAGCAGCTTGTGGGCCAGGGGGGCCAGCGGGAGGTACGAGCAGTACTTC. The full variable domain, completed using reference TRBV5-1 and TRBJ2-7, is KAGVTQTPRYLIKTRGQQVTLSCSPISGHRSVSWYQQTPGQGLQFLFEYFSETQRNKGNFPGRFSGRQFSNSRSEMNVSTLELGDSALYLCASSLWARGASGRYEQYFGPGTRLTVT.

This clonotype was counted a few times. The V and J genes are TRBV15 and TRBJ2-2; D is unclear. Germline loops: CDR1 LNHNV, CDR2 YYDKDF (reference sequence). The CDR3 runs 16 residues. V shed 1 base and J shed 4 bases, with 13 bases lying between them. The CDR3 DNA reads TGTGCCACCAGCAGAGGGTCGTCTGCGAGCACCGGGGAGCTGTTTTTT. Amino acid sequence: CATSRGSSASTGELFF.

This clonotype showed up many times. V gene TRBV5-1 combines with J gene TRBJ2-3; D gene uncertain. The CDR3 extends over 14 amino acids. Trimming left V 0 bases short and J 4 bases short, with 9 bases between. Germline loops: CDR1 SGHRS, CDR2 YFSETQ. The DNA of the CDR3 is TGCGCCAGCAGCTTGGAAGCTCCCGCAGATACGCAGTATTTT. Protein product: CASSLEAPADTQYF.

Points on this clonotype: A far bigger clonotype differs at one base, so this is likely a read error. V gene TRBV13 combines with J gene TRBJ2-4; 9 bases map to TRBD2. The CDR3 runs 14 residues. Germline V gene data show CDR1 as PRHDT and CDR2 as FYEKMQ (reference sequence). CDR3 amino acids: CASSLPSGNNEQYF. The CDR3 DNA sequence: TGCGCCAGCAGCTTGCCTAGCGGGAACAATGAGCAGTACTTC.

This chain links TRBV19 with TRBJ2-1; TRBD2 agrees at 10 bases. CDR3 length equals 15 residues. J was trimmed by 3 bases and V by 6 bases; bases with no gene match: 5. The germline V gene has CDR1 LNHDA and CDR2 SQIVND (reference sequence). CDR3 nucleotide sequence: TGTGCCAGTAGACCTAGCGGGAGCCACTACAATGAGCAGTTCTTC. This encodes CASRPSGSHYNEQFF.

This clonotype was seen ten or more times. The rearrangement joins TRBV20-1 to TRBJ1-3, with 7 bases aligning to TRBD1. The V gene end was trimmed by 5 bases and the J gene end by 0 bases; junction bases not matched to a gene: 4. Germline V gene data show CDR1 as DFQATT and CDR2 as SNEGSKA (reference sequence). The CDR3 covers 14 residues. The CDR3, as DNA: TGCAGTGCTCCTCGGACAGGCTCTGGAAACACCATATATTTT. Translation gives CSAPRTGSGNTIYF.

The chain couples TRBV20-1 to TRBJ2-5, with a possible D match to TRBD1 (6 bases). This CDR3 has 13 amino acids. Germline-derived CDR1 and CDR2 are DFQATT and SNEGSKA (reference sequence). V was shortened by 1 base and J by 9 bases, with 15 bases between the two germline ends. The CDR3 here is CSARGTARGAQYF. The CDR3 nucleotides are TGCAGTGCTAGAGGGACAGCCCGAGGGGCCCAGTACTTC.

The genes are TRBV5-4 and TRBJ1-3; maybe TRBD1 (6 bases). CDR3 size: 16 residues. Per germline, CDR1 SGHNT and CDR2 YYREEE (reference sequence). Trimming pared 3 bases from V and 0 bases from J, leaving 13 bases between. The CDR3 bases are TGTGCCAGCAGCTCTCTACAGGGACCCTCTGGAAACACCATATATTTT. This gives the protein CASSSLQGPSGNTIYF.

Of note for this clonotype: A much larger clone differs from this one at a single base, so this may be a read error. The genes are TRBV5-1 and TRBJ1-1; a possible D gene is TRBD1 (6 bases). Germline V gives CDR1 SGHRS, CDR2 YFSETQ. This CDR3 is 15 amino acids long. The CDR3 spells CAGSALVGGGKEAFF. CDR3 nucleotides: TGCGCCGGCAGCGCCCTAGTTGGAGGGGGGAAGGAAGCTTTCTTT.

The CDR3 is CASTKGLAGLTYEQYF. Here the CDR3 DNA reads TGTGCCAGCACCAAGGGACTAGCGGGACTAACCTACGAGCAGTACTTC. The chain recombines TRBV6-1 with TRBJ2-7; 13 nucleotides match TRBD2. The V and J ends lost 7 bases and 2 bases, in that order; junction bases with no gene match: 8. The germline V gene encodes CDR1 MNHNS and CDR2 SASEGT. The CDR3 sequence is 16 residues long.

On this clonotype itself: Germline is not matched at one junction end, which may reflect a read error. The chain recombines TRBV30 with TRBJ2-7, with a weak D call TRBD1 (5 bases). Germline CDR1 reads GTSNPN; CDR2 reads SVGIG (reference sequence). The CDR3 covers 18 residues. The CDR3 loop reads CAWSASRSGIGNSHEQYF. DNA of the CDR3: TGTGCCTGGAGCGCATCCCGTTCAGGGATTGGGAACTCCCACGAGCAGTACTTC. Full variable domain (outside the CDR3, taken from reference TRBV30 and TRBJ2-7): SQTIHQWPATLVQPVGSPLSLECTVEGTSNPNLYWYRQAAGRGLQLLFYSVGIGQISSEVPQNLSASRPQDRQFILSSKKLLLSDSGFYLCAWSASRSGIGNSHEQYFGPGTRLTVT.

This clonotype was counted ten times or more. The chain has TRBV5-1 and TRBJ1-1; D is uncertain. The CDR3 extends over 13 amino acids. In germline, CDR1 is SGHRS, CDR2 YFSETQ. V was cut by 2 bases and J by 3 bases, with 8 bases left in between. The CDR3 region is CASSFSTYTEAFF. The CDR3, as DNA: TGCGCCAGCAGCTTCAGCACCTACACTGAAGCTTTCTTT.

This clonotype was found many times. The chain uses TRBV20-1 and TRBJ2-1; tentatively, D is TRBD1 (6 bases). Germline assignment: CDR1 DFQATT and CDR2 SNEGSKA (reference sequence). The CDR3 extends over 12 amino acids. The CDR3: CRVEGVYNEQFF. CDR3 nucleotides: TGCAGGGTAGAGGGGGTCTACAATGAGCAGTTCTTC.

This clonotype was detected ten times or more. V and J are TRBV12-3 or TRBV12-4 and TRBJ2-5; 7 bases fit TRBD1. The V and J ends lost 6 bases and 5 bases, in that order; junction bases with no gene match: 12. This CDR3 contains 15 residues. CDR3 in DNA: TGTGCCAGCAGCGACGACAGGGATTATTGGGAGACCCAGTACTTC. Translated, it gives CASSDDRDYWETQYF.

There are many counts of this clonotype. This sequence joins TRBV2 and TRBJ2-5; D is perhaps TRBD1 (6 bases). V lost 6 bases and J 1 base, leaving 15 bases between the germline ends. CDR1 and CDR2 (germline): SNHLY, FYNNEI. The CDR3 runs 15 residues. CDR3 sequence (DNA): TGTGCCAGCAGGGACATTTCAGGGGTCCAAGAGACCCAGTACTTC. Residues: CASRDISGVQETQYF.

The chain recombines TRBV29-1 with TRBJ2-1; 12 positions agree with TRBD2. V gave up 2 bases and J gave up 9 bases; unmatched junction bases: 5. Germline V CDR1 and CDR2: SQVTM, ANQGSEA. CDR3 size: 14 residues. CDR3 amino acids: CSVERLAGGGEQFF. CDR3 sequence (DNA): TGCAGCGTTGAAAGGCTAGCGGGAGGGGGTGAGCAGTTCTTC.

This clonotype turned up a few times. The V call is TRBV6-2 or TRBV6-3, the J call TRBJ2-1, with 7 bases lining up with TRBD2. V was pared by 2 bases and J by 7 bases, with 8 bases of the junction left unmatched. In germline, CDR1 is MNHEY, CDR2 SVGEGT. This CDR3 contains 15 residues. CDR3 sequence: CASSYGLGGGNEQFF. The CDR3, as DNA: TGTGCCAGCAGTTACGGCCTGGGGGGGGGGAATGAGCAGTTCTTC.

This clonotype was recorded at least ten times. The gene calls are TRBV6-1 and TRBJ2-1; 11 bases align to TRBD2. The CDR3 totals 17 residues. The V gene's germline CDR1 is MNHNS and CDR2 SASEGT. V shed 2 bases and J 9 bases; nucleotides not matched to a gene: 12. The CDR3 DNA is TGTGCCAGCAGTGAATGGCAACTAGCGGGAGTATTCAGTGAGCAGTTCTTC. Protein sequence: CASSEWQLAGVFSEQFF.

Many counts were recorded for this clonotype. The V and J genes are TRBV28 and TRBJ1-4; D is uncertain. With 3 bases removed from V and 6 bases from J, the gap between germline ends came to 8 bases. Germline V gene lookup returns CDR1 MDHEN and CDR2 SYDVKM. CDR3 length: 13 amino acids. CDR3 region: CASSFPPDEKLFF. CDR3 coding DNA: TGTGCCAGCAGTTTCCCCCCCGATGAAAAACTGTTTTTT.

The chain combines TRBV7-3 with TRBJ2-3; TRBD2 matches at 13 bases. J gave up 4 bases and V 6 bases, and 7 bases lay outside the gene matches. The CDR3 spans 16 residues. The germline CDR1 and CDR2 sequences are SGHTA and FQGTGA. As DNA, the CDR3 is TGTGCCAGCAGTAAGACTAGCGGGAGGTATGCAGATACGCAGTATTTT. This encodes CASSKTSGRYADTQYF.

Comment on this clonotype: This may come from a read error, since a much larger clone is one base off. The rearrangement uses TRBV7-9 and TRBJ2-7; TRBD1 matches 8 bases. The CDR3 runs to 15 residues. Germline CDR1 and CDR2: SEHNR and FQNEAQ (reference sequence). The CDR3 loop is CVSSETDRESYEQYF. CDR3 bases: TGTGTCAGCAGCGAAACGGACAGGGAATCCTACGAGCAGTACTTC.

About this clonotype itself: This may stem from a read error, because a much larger clone lies one nucleotide away. The CDR3 DNA sequence: TGTGCCAGCACTAGACAGGGGACGGGGGATACCCAGTACTTC. Translating gives CASTRQGTGDTQYF. The chain recombines TRBV27 with TRBJ2-5; 8 bases match TRBD1. V shed 7 bases, J shed 8 bases, and the junction held 12 bases outside the gene matches. The CDR3 runs to 14 residues. Per germline, CDR1 MNHEY and CDR2 SMNVEV (reference sequence).